This T cell receptor beta chain was sequenced during a study of blood T cell repertoires in COVID-19 (dated by TCRdb to 2019 to 2021). Some background on the complete study: Samples covering the acute and convalescent phases of COVID-19 were provided by collaborators in the United States, Italy and Spain. The prospective study material was composed of cDNA or gDNA derived from T cells, B-cell-depleted T cells, or PBMCs. Subjects who had been exposed to COVID-19, were actively infected with it, or had recovered from it provided the deeply sampled blood TCRbeta repertoires that made up the dataset. The repertoires were made available in a free public database intended to serve as a resource for research on the immune response to SARS-CoV-2. The samples were drawn from the first 160 participants of the ongoing ImmuneRACE study and from 1,254 subjects provided by 6 global collaborators. A de-identified subject ID, COVID-19 status, age in years and sex were almost always included in the sample metadata. HLA class I and class II types, where available, came from metadata supplied by the sample provider rather than from assay-based typing. Study-wide conclusions, independent of this receptor: The quantity of clinical and demographic metadata differed by source and by participant and was supplied without curation.

TCRbeta CDR3 regions were amplified from genomic DNA by means of the immunoSEQ Assay, a bias-controlled multiplex PCR. In the authors' own workflow: Within the assay, amplification of reference gene primers was used to estimate how many nucleated cells each sample contained. Sequence reads were collapsed and filtered to measure the absolute abundance of every unique TCRbeta CDR3 rearrangement. For each sample, productive Simpson clonality was calculated as the square root of Simpson's diversity index over productive rearrangements. TCRdb obtained this table from immuneACCESS and retained in-frame rearrangements with V and J assigned. These tables miss some clones; where compared with another copy, unresolved V genes account for less than half of the shortfall, and the remainder is unexplained. V and J calls and clone size follow that table, whereas D and trimming were derived from the DNA. The table for this sample lists around 15,000 clones; around 80% of them were counted only once. The ten most abundant clones make up approximately 26% of the sample.

Collaborating institutions collected whole blood in K2EDTA tubes following their own protocols. For TCRbeta analysis, collaborators shipped samples in one of three forms: frozen whole blood, isolated PBMCs, or DNA extracted from either of those sample types. Turning to this clone: Its binding antigen is unknown. No quality values exist for individual bases; no much larger clone is one base distant.

The CDR3 starts with the cysteine, ends with the phenylalanine, and has 16 residues. Just CDR3 DNA is preserved here, 48 bases in frame from base 1. V was cut back by 1 base and J by 6 bases, leaving a gap of 17 bases between them. The germline V gene supplies CDR1 SGHRS and CDR2 YFSETQ. This receptor was identified in a woman between 70 and 85 years old with active COVID-19. The V gene is TRBV5-1 and the J gene is TRBJ2-1; a weak D assignment points to TRBD1 (6 bases agree). The sequenced material came from peripheral blood. The DNA is TGCGCCAGCAGCTTGCATTCTCAGGGGCTGGGCAATGAGCAGTTCTTC. Translation gives CASSLHSQGLGNEQFF.